The 27 T cell receptor beta chains in this list originate from one sample, sequenced in a study of blood T cells in healthy people across ages. Primers used in a second PCR of about 7 to 12 cycles were a sample-barcoded 5' primer and a J-beta primer mix. TCRdb reprocessed the 5' RACE reads via MiXCR and lists one record per CDR3 protein. The sample has around 1,800,000 distinct CDR3 sequences; approximately 40% are singletons. Sequencing was performed on blood. Source of these receptors: a human donor in good health.

J is TRBJ1-1 and V is TRBV3-1; 7 bases agree with TRBD1. Germline lookup yields CDR1 LGHDT and CDR2 YNNKEL (reference sequence). Germline trimming cut 4 bases from V and 0 bases from J; bases unmatched to any gene: 8. The CDR3 runs 16 residues. CDR3 residues: CASSPTGDPMNTEAFF. In DNA form, the CDR3 reads TGTGCCAGCAGCCCAACAGGGGATCCAATGAACACTGAAGCTTTCTTT.

The chain links TRBV4-2 to TRBJ1-2, with D possibly matching TRBD1 (6 bases). Trimming took off 1 base at V and 3 bases at J, with 12 bases between the two ends. CDR1 LGHNA and CDR2 YNFKEQ come from the germline V gene. CDR3 length: 15 amino acids. CDR3 bases: TGTGCCAGCAGCCAAGGGGTACGACAGGACTATGGCTACACCTTC. It translates to CASSQGVRQDYGYTF.

The chain employs TRBV4-3 and TRBJ1-3; D may be TRBD1 (5 bases). CDR1 is LGHNA, CDR2 YSLEER, per germline. The V end lost 0 bases, the J end lost 0 bases, and 9 bases lay between the germline ends. The length of the CDR3 is 16 residues. The CDR3 loop is CASSQDLTASGNTIYF. CDR3 nucleotide sequence: TGCGCCAGCAGCCAAGACTTGACAGCCTCTGGAAACACCATATATTTT.

The J gene is TRBJ2-3, the V gene TRBV4-3; TRBD2 agrees at 10 bases. CDR1 is LGHNA and CDR2 is YSLEER in the germline V gene. This CDR3 contains 16 residues. The V gene end was trimmed by 1 base and the J gene end by 6 bases; junction bases not matched to a gene: 7. The CDR3 nucleotides are TGCGCCAGCAGCCAAGTTAGAGCTAGCGGGGGTGATACGCAGTATTTT. It encodes CASSQVRASGGDTQYF.

This clonotype was seen a handful of times. This sequence joins TRBV7-2 and TRBJ1-5; perhaps TRBD1 as D (5 bases). The CDR3 is 13 residues long. The V and J ends lost 4 bases and 11 bases respectively, with 15 bases between them. The germline V gene has CDR1 SGHTA and CDR2 FQGNSA. CDR3 sequence reads: CASSSQIGAAQHF. CDR3 DNA sequence: TGTGCCAGCAGCTCCCAGATAGGGGCGGCCCAGCATTTT.

The chain couples TRBV7-3 to TRBJ2-3, with a possible D match to TRBD2 (5 bases). This CDR3 region has 15 residues. Germline CDR1 reads SGHTA; CDR2 reads FQGTGA. V shed 1 base and J shed 6 bases, with 14 bases lying between them. The DNA for the CDR3 is TGTGCCAGCAGCTTAAATCCCACTAGTTTGGATACGCAGTATTTT. Encoded protein: CASSLNPTSLDTQYF.

The sample holds a few counts of this clonotype. The rearrangement links TRBV9 to TRBJ2-6, with D unresolved. The CDR3 spans 14 residues. Deletions cut 6 bases from V and 0 bases from J, with 7 bases between. In germline, CDR1 is SGDLS, CDR2 YYNGEE. In DNA form, the CDR3 reads TGTGCCAGCAAGCGTAGCTCTGGGGCCAACGTCCTGACTTTC. Protein sequence: CASKRSSGANVLTF.

This chain uses TRBV10-3 with TRBJ1-1; D not resolved. This CDR3 spans 14 amino acids. V was shortened by 8 bases and J by 0 bases, with 13 bases between the two germline ends. From germline, CDR1 is ENHRY and CDR2 SYGVKD. CDR3 nucleotide sequence: TGTGCCATCGGAGAGGAATACATGAACACTGAAGCTTTCTTT. Residues: CAIGEEYMNTEAFF.

This clonotype has ten or more counts. The chain uses TRBV7-2 and TRBJ2-7, with TRBD2 matching over 10 bases. Germline CDR1 reads SGHTA; CDR2 reads FQGNSA. The CDR3 spans 15 residues. Unmatched junction bases numbered 12, after V lost 7 bases and J lost 6 bases. As DNA, the CDR3 is TGTGCCAGCACCCTAGACACTAGCGGGGTGTTCGAGCAGTACTTC. Its translation: CASTLDTSGVFEQYF.

The chain is built from TRBV2 and TRBJ2-4; TRBD2 is a possible D gene (5 bases). CDR3 length: 15 amino acids. Trimming left V 7 bases short and J 13 bases short, with 26 bases between. Looked up from germline, CDR1 is SNHLY and CDR2 is FYNNEI. The CDR3 region has the DNA TGTGCCAGCATTAGAGCGGTTCACTCCTACAATGAGCAGTACTTC. Protein product: CASIRAVHSYNEQYF.

This clonotype was observed a handful of times. This chain joins TRBV28 and TRBJ2-1; 12 bases align to TRBD1. Germline V lookup: CDR1 MDHEN, CDR2 SYDVKM. J lost 8 bases, V lost 4 bases, and 9 bases had no gene match. The length of the CDR3 is 16 residues. CDR3 nucleotide sequence: TGTGCCAGCAGTTCACCATGGGACAGGGGGCAGGATGAGCAGTTCTTC. It specifies CASSSPWDRGQDEQFF.

About this clonotype itself: A read error may account for a junction end that differs from germline. The V and J genes are TRBV6-6 and TRBJ2-7; 7 nucleotides match TRBD1. The CDR3 extends over 15 amino acids. Germline values: CDR1 MNHNY, CDR2 SVGAGI (reference sequence). The CDR3 DNA follows: TGTGCCAGCAGTTCTCTCCGGGACAGCCTAGACGAGCAGTGCTTC. This codes for CASSSLRDSLDEQCF.

The rearrangement uses TRBV6-1 and TRBJ2-4; a weak D match, TRBD2 (6 bases). This CDR3 is built from 15 residues. Per germline, CDR1 MNHNS and CDR2 SASEGT. V lost 0 bases to trimming and J lost 9 bases, with 15 bases between them. DNA for the CDR3: TGTGCCAGCAGTGAAGCAGGAGGGATGGTGGGCATTCAGTACTTC. Protein sequence: CASSEAGGMVGIQYF.

This sequence joins TRBV28 and TRBJ2-5, with a weak D call TRBD2 (6 bases). Germline loops: CDR1 MDHEN, CDR2 SYDVKM. V was pared by 2 bases and J by 2 bases, with 12 bases between. This CDR3 has 15 residues. CDR3 nucleotides: TGTGCCAGCAGTTTAAGCCCACGGGGGCAAGAGACCCAGTACTTC. Its translation: CASSLSPRGQETQYF.

The V call is TRBV15, the J call TRBJ2-5, with D tentatively TRBD2 (7 bases). The CDR3 runs to 16 residues. Trimming took 0 bases from V and 7 from J, leaving 18 bases between them. CDR1 LNHNV and CDR2 YYDKDF come from the germline V gene (reference sequence). CDR3 residues: CATSRDRGARLGTQYF. The CDR3 coding sequence is TGTGCCACCAGCAGAGATCGGGGGGCGCGCTTGGGGACCCAGTACTTC. Looking up the rest from reference TRBV15 and TRBJ2-5 gives the full variable domain: DAMVIQNPRYQVTQFGKPVTLSCSQTLNHNVMYWYQQKSSQAPKLLFHYYDKDFNNEADTPDNFQSRRPNTSFCFLDIRSPGLGDTAMYLCATSRDRGARLGTQYFGPGTRLLVL.

In DNA form, the CDR3 reads TGTGCCATCAGTGAGATTCCGGGACTAGCGACGTTAGGCACAGATACGCAGTATTTT. It specifies CAISEIPGLATLGTDTQYF. This chain links TRBV10-3 with TRBJ2-3; TRBD2 aligns across 10 bases. CDR1 ENHRY and CDR2 SYGVKD come from the germline V gene. The CDR3 runs to 19 residues. V shed 2 bases and J 1 base; nucleotides not matched to a gene: 12.

This clonotype was counted between two and nine times. V is TRBV20-1 and J is TRBJ2-3, with 8 bases fitting TRBD2. This CDR3 region has 14 residues. With V trimmed by 3 bases and J by 1 base, 3 bases remained unmatched. CDR1 is DFQATT, CDR2 SNEGSKA, per germline (reference sequence). The CDR3 region has the DNA TGCAGTGCTAGTTTAGCGGGGCGCACAGATACGCAGTATTTT. Translation gives CSASLAGRTDTQYF.

This clonotype was counted once. V usage is TRBV5-1 and J usage is TRBJ2-4; 8 nucleotides line up with TRBD2. The junction had 19 bases not matched to a gene; V was cut back by 4 bases and J by 13 bases. This CDR3 is built from 16 residues. Germline values: CDR1 SGHRS, CDR2 YFSETQ. CDR3 protein: CASSLRTSTSYNEQYF. For the CDR3, the DNA is TGCGCCAGCAGCCTCAGGACTAGCACCTCCTACAATGAGCAGTACTTC.

This clonotype was recorded a few times. The rearrangement joins TRBV5-1 to TRBJ1-1; 8 bases line up with TRBD1. With V trimmed by 0 bases and J by 5 bases, 9 bases remained unmatched. The germline V gene has CDR1 SGHRS and CDR2 YFSETQ. CDR3 length: 16 amino acids. CDR3: CASSLDPQGARTEAFF. CDR3 in DNA: TGCGCCAGCAGCTTGGACCCTCAGGGGGCGCGTACTGAAGCTTTCTTT.

This clonotype has a handful of counts. A read error may explain this, as a much larger clone is one base away. This rearrangement joins TRBV10-3 to TRBJ1-2; perhaps TRBD1 as D (5 bases). Germline V gene lookup returns CDR1 ENHRY and CDR2 SYGVKD. There are 14 residues in the CDR3. Trimming pared 8 bases from V and 8 bases from J, leaving 21 bases between. CDR3 residues: CAIGARGSNWGYTF. As DNA, the CDR3 is TGTGCCATCGGGGCACGGGGTAGTAATTGGGGCTACACCTTC.

This clonotype was counted a few times. V is TRBV9 and J is TRBJ2-1; 9 nucleotides align to TRBD1. Germline V gene data show CDR1 as SGDLS and CDR2 as YYNGEE. The CDR3 is made up of 15 amino acids. The ends lost 0 bases at V and 9 bases at J; junction bases unmatched: 7. CDR3 nucleotides: TGTGCCAGCAGCGTAGGGACAGGGGATCTTATTGAGCAGTTCTTC. Residues: CASSVGTGDLIEQFF.

The gene calls are TRBV7-9 and TRBJ1-2; D remains unclear. CDR3 size: 14 residues. The V gene lost 5 bases and the J gene lost 7 bases, with 17 bases spanning the gap. Germline V gene data show CDR1 as SEHNR and CDR2 as FQNEAQ (reference sequence). The CDR3 region has the DNA TGTGCCAGCAGCCCGAGGCACCCTCACGGTGGCTACACCTTC. Amino acids: CASSPRHPHGGYTF.

The chain uses TRBV6-1 and TRBJ1-1; 7 bases are a match to TRBD1. Trimming cost V 6 bases and J 1 base; bases outside gene matches: 8. CDR1 is MNHNS, CDR2 SASEGT, per germline. The CDR3 is 15 residues long. The CDR3 loop is CASRAQGGQNTEAFF. The CDR3 region has the DNA TGTGCCAGCAGGGCCCAGGGGGGCCAGAACACTGAAGCTTTCTTT.

This clonotype was recorded once. The chain carries TRBV29-1 and TRBJ1-4; 8 positions match TRBD1. The CDR3 runs to 13 residues. Trimming cost V 7 bases and J 8 bases; bases outside gene matches: 9. In germline, CDR1 is SQVTM, CDR2 ANQGSEA. The CDR3 nucleotides read TGCAGCGGTAAACAGGGGGAAGAAGAAAAACTGTTTTTT. Protein product: CSGKQGEEEKLFF.

This clonotype was detected only a few times. V and J are TRBV28 and TRBJ2-7, with 10 bases that match TRBD1. Germline trimming cut 8 bases from V and 4 bases from J; bases unmatched to any gene: 8. The CDR3 has 14 amino acids. Per the germline V gene, CDR1 is MDHEN and CDR2 is SYDVKM. CDR3 coding DNA: TGTGCCAGCGAGGGGCGACAGGGGGCGTACGAGCAGTACTTC. Amino acids: CASEGRQGAYEQYF. Using reference TRBV28 and TRBJ2-7 for the parts outside the CDR3, the full variable domain is DVKVTQSSRYLVKRTGEKVFLECVQDMDHENMFWYRQDPGLGLRLIYFSYDVKMKEKGDIPEGYSVSREKKERFSLILESASTNQTSMYLCASEGRQGAYEQYFGPGTRLTVT.

This clonotype was detected many times. The gene calls are TRBV29-1 and TRBJ1-2, with 8 bases lining up with TRBD1. CDR3 length equals 13 residues. The germline V gene has CDR1 SQVTM and CDR2 ANQGSEA. J was trimmed by 2 bases and V by 6 bases; bases with no gene match: 5. The chain's CDR3 is CSVAGQDNYGYTF. CDR3 bases: TGCAGCGTCGCGGGACAGGACAACTATGGCTACACCTTC.

The chain combines TRBV29-1 with TRBJ2-7, with 7 bases fitting TRBD1. The CDR3 spans 13 residues. The ends lost 6 bases at V and 0 bases at J; junction bases unmatched: 5. The germline CDR1 and CDR2 sequences are SQVTM and ANQGSEA. In DNA, the CDR3 is TGCAGCGTCCTTGGACAGGACTCCTACGAGCAGTACTTC. Residues: CSVLGQDSYEQYF.